These 18 T cell receptor beta chains came from one sample sequenced in a study of patients and donors after allogeneic stem cell transplantation. TCRdb reprocessed the RT-PCR reads with MiXCR, giving one entry per CDR3 protein. The data hold tens of thousands of distinct CDR3 sequences, with over 6.5% observed a single time. The specimen was blood, either unsorted or a sorted T cell fraction (not recorded which). Receptors were obtained from a human donor who was either an allogeneic HSCT recipient or a stem cell or donor lymphocyte infusion donor (not recorded which). It is not recorded whose cells these are; they may come from a transplant donor.

This clonotype was recorded many times. The rearrangement uses TRBV12-3 or TRBV12-4 and TRBJ2-1, with a possible D match to TRBD2 (6 bases). CDR3 length: 14 residues. V gave up 0 bases and J gave up 6 bases, with 9 bases separating them. CDR3 nucleotide sequence: TGTGCCAGCAGTTTAGCGGGAGGCGTCAATGAGCAGTTCTTC. Residues: CASSLAGGVNEQFF.

The CDR3 coding sequence is TGTGCCAGCTCACCTGGACTAGCGGGAGTGCGGCACGAGCAGTACTTC. Protein sequence: CASSPGLAGVRHEQYF. The rearrangement joins TRBV18 to TRBJ2-7; TRBD2 aligns across 13 bases. Trimming at V came to 3 bases and at J to 5 bases, leaving 7 bases not matched to a gene. The CDR3 extends over 16 amino acids. Germline V gene sequence: CDR1 KGHSH, CDR2 LQKENI.

This clonotype is classed as medium-sized. The CDR3 is CSVGKGTANEKLFF. The CDR3 DNA follows: TGCAGCGTTGGGAAAGGGACAGCAAATGAAAAACTGTTTTTT. The chain has TRBV29-1 and TRBJ1-4; 7 bases fit TRBD1. CDR1 and CDR2 (germline): SQVTM, ANQGSEA. The trim removed 4 bases at V and 5 bases at J, leaving 7 bases unmatched. This CDR3 region has 14 residues.

The genes are TRBV4-1 and TRBJ2-7, with TRBD1 matching over 8 bases. The CDR3 is made up of 14 amino acids. Trimming removed 3 bases from V and 2 bases from J; junction bases left unmatched: 3. From germline, CDR1 is MGHRA and CDR2 YSYEKL. Here the CDR3 DNA reads TGCGCCAGCAGCCATCGACAGGGGCCCTACGAGCAGTACTTC. This sequence encodes CASSHRQGPYEQYF.

This chain connects TRBV7-9 to TRBJ2-1, with no clear D. V gave up 0 bases and J gave up 9 bases, with 6 bases separating them. Germline values: CDR1 SEHNR, CDR2 FQNEAQ (reference sequence). CDR3 size: 12 residues. DNA of the CDR3: TGTGCCAGCAGCTTAGCCCCCCGTGAGCAGTTCTTC. This sequence encodes CASSLAPREQFF.

This clonotype was detected many times. The chain joins TRBV28 to TRBJ1-1, with D tentatively TRBD1 (5 bases). CDR3 length: 11 residues. CDR1 and CDR2 (germline): MDHEN, SYDVKM. Between the trimmed V and J ends, which lost 1 base and 11 bases, there was a span of 8 bases. For the CDR3, the DNA is TGTGCCAGCAGTTTATTGGGGCTGGCTTTCTTT. This gives the protein CASSLLGLAFF. Complete variable domain (other parts from reference TRBV28 and TRBJ1-1): DVKVTQSSRYLVKRTGEKVFLECVQDMDHENMFWYRQDPGLGLRLIYFSYDVKMKEKGDIPEGYSVSREKKERFSLILESASTNQTSMYLCASSLLGLAFFGQGTRLTVV.

This clonotype was seen only a few times. The chain joins TRBV29-1 to TRBJ2-7; D might be TRBD1 (7 bases). The germline CDR1 and CDR2 sequences are SQVTM and ANQGSEA. This CDR3 spans 15 amino acids. V dropped 2 bases and J dropped 6 bases, with 20 bases sitting between them. CDR3: CSVEPSTGTQGEQYF. For the CDR3, the DNA is TGCAGCGTTGAACCTTCGACAGGGACTCAGGGCGAGCAGTACTTC.

This clonotype was seen only a few times. This chain connects TRBV2 to TRBJ2-5; TRBD1 agrees at 8 bases. Per germline, CDR1 SNHLY and CDR2 FYNNEI. The CDR3 is made up of 18 amino acids. V dropped 3 bases and J dropped 3; count of bases not matched to a gene: 15. CDR3 in DNA: TGTGCCAGCAGTGATGGGACAGGTTGGGGAAGGGTAAAAGAGACCCAGTACTTC. This sequence encodes CASSDGTGWGRVKETQYF. The whole variable domain, filled in from reference TRBV2 and TRBJ2-5, reads EPEVTQTPSHQVTQMGQEVILRCVPISNHLYFYWYRQILGQKVEFLVSFYNNEISEKSEIFDDQFSVERPDGSNFTLKIRSTKLEDSAMYFCASSDGTGWGRVKETQYFGPGTRLLVL.

The chain couples TRBV27 to TRBJ2-4; possible D gene TRBD2, 5 bases. V lost 7 bases and J lost 5, with 9 bases in between. There are 12 residues in the CDR3. CDR1 and CDR2 from the germline V gene are MNHEY and SMNVEV (reference sequence). The CDR3 reads CASKDYQNIQYF. For the CDR3, the DNA is TGTGCCAGCAAAGACTATCAAAACATTCAGTACTTC.

This clonotype was seen repeatedly, ten times or more. This chain joins TRBV28 and TRBJ2-3, with 7 bases identical to TRBD2. Losses at the gene ends were 6 bases for V and 0 bases for J; bases not matched to a gene: 0. Germline-derived CDR1 and CDR2 are MDHEN and SYDVKM. CDR3 length: 13 amino acids. For the CDR3, the DNA is TGTGCCAGCAGGACTAGCAGCACAGATACGCAGTATTTT. Translated: CASRTSSTDTQYF.

By proportion, this clonotype is medium-sized (0.01 to 0.1%). The rearrangement links TRBV6-5 to TRBJ1-6; D not certain. CDR1 MNHEY and CDR2 SVGAGI come from the germline V gene. The CDR3 sequence is 13 residues long. Trimming took off 2 bases at V and 8 bases at J, with 7 bases between the two ends. DNA for the CDR3: TGTGCCAGCAGTTACCAAGGGCATTCACCCCTCCACTTT. Translation: CASSYQGHSPLHF.

The table lists this clonotype with many counts. V is TRBV28 and J is TRBJ1-5, with D maybe TRBD1 (5 bases). The CDR3 totals 15 residues. Deletions cut 2 bases from V and 2 bases from J, with 10 bases between. Germline values: CDR1 MDHEN, CDR2 SYDVKM. CDR3 bases: TGTGCCAGCAGTTTAGCAGGGAGCGGCAATCAGCCCCAGCATTTT. This encodes CASSLAGSGNQPQHF.

The sample holds many counts of this clonotype. The genes are TRBV18 and TRBJ2-7; D gene unclear. V was clipped by 2 bases and J by 2 bases, with 10 bases between them. Germline CDR1 reads KGHSH; CDR2 reads LQKENI. The CDR3 sequence is 14 residues long. The CDR3 nucleotides read TGTGCCAGCTCACCAGGGGTGGAGACCTACGAGCAGTACTTC. This codes for CASSPGVETYEQYF.

The table lists this clonotype with many counts. The genes are TRBV5-1 and TRBJ2-3; weak D call: TRBD1 (5 bases). Germline assignment: CDR1 SGHRS and CDR2 YFSETQ. The CDR3 totals 13 residues. V lost 4 bases and J lost 4, with 10 bases in between. CDR3 DNA: TGCGCCAGCAGCGCATTCAGGGCAGATACGCAGTATTTT. Translating it yields CASSAFRADTQYF.

This clonotype was observed a handful of times. This chain's CDR3 is CASSVDGGETQYF. CDR3 in DNA: TGTGCCAGCAGTGTCGACGGAGGAGAGACCCAGTACTTC. V gene TRBV2 combines with J gene TRBJ2-5; maybe TRBD2 (5 bases). Germline V gene data show CDR1 as SNHLY and CDR2 as FYNNEI. The CDR3 length is 13 residues. V was trimmed by 4 bases and J by 4 bases, leaving 10 bases between them.

The sample holds a few counts of this clonotype. The V gene is TRBV9, the J gene TRBJ2-3, with 7 bases matching TRBD2. The V and J ends lost 1 base and 4 bases, in that order; junction bases with no gene match: 6. The germline V gene has CDR1 SGDLS and CDR2 YYNGEE. The CDR3 loop spans 15 amino acids. This CDR3 reads CASSVRGSSPDTQYF. CDR3 DNA sequence: TGTGCCAGCAGCGTACGCGGGAGTAGCCCAGATACGCAGTATTTT.

This clonotype was seen repeatedly, ten times or more. The CDR3 sequence is CANPWLPQHF. DNA of the CDR3: TGTGCCAACCCCTGGTTGCCCCAGCATTTT. The chain couples TRBV19 to TRBJ1-5; D gene ambiguous. Deletions cut 10 bases from V and 9 bases from J, with 10 bases between. The CDR3 covers 10 residues. The V gene's germline CDR1 is LNHDA and CDR2 SQIVND (reference sequence).

This chain uses TRBV2 with TRBJ2-5; D not resolved. The CDR3 loop spans 13 amino acids. V gave up 2 bases and J gave up 7 bases, with 11 bases separating them. Germline CDR1 reads SNHLY; CDR2 reads FYNNEI. The CDR3 DNA is TGTGCCAGCAGTGAAAGGGCTCTTGGGACCCAGTACTTC. Translating gives CASSERALGTQYF.